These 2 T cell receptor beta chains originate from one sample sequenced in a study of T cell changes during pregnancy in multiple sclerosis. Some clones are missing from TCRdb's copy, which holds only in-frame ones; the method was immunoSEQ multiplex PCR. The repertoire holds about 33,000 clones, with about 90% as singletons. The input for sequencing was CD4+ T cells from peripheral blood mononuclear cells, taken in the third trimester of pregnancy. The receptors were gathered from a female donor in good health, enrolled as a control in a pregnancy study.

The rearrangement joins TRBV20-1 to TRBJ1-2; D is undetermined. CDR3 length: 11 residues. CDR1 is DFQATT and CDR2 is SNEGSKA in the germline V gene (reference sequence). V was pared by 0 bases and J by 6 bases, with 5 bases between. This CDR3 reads CSARELNGYTF. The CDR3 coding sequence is TGCAGTGCTAGAGAACTAAATGGCTACACCTTC.

This chain's CDR3 is CASSQSFYEANTEAFF. CDR3 bases: TGCGCCAGCAGCCAATCCTTCTATGAGGCGAACACTGAAGCTTTCTTT. V and J are TRBV4-1 and TRBJ1-1; D is unclear. CDR1 and CDR2 from the germline V gene are MGHRA and YSYEKL. The CDR3 totals 16 residues. V dropped 2 bases and J dropped 1 base, with 14 bases sitting between them.